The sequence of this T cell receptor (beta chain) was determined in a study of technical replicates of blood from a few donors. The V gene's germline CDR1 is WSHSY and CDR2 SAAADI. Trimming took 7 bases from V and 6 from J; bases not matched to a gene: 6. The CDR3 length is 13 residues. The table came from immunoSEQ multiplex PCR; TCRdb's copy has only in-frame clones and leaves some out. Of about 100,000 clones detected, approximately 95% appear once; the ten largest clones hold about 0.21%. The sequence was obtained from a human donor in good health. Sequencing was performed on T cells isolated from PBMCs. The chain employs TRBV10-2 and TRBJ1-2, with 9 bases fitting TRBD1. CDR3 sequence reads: CASTGRTGDGYTF. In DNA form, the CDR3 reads TGCGCCAGCACCGGTAGGACAGGGGATGGCTACACCTTC.